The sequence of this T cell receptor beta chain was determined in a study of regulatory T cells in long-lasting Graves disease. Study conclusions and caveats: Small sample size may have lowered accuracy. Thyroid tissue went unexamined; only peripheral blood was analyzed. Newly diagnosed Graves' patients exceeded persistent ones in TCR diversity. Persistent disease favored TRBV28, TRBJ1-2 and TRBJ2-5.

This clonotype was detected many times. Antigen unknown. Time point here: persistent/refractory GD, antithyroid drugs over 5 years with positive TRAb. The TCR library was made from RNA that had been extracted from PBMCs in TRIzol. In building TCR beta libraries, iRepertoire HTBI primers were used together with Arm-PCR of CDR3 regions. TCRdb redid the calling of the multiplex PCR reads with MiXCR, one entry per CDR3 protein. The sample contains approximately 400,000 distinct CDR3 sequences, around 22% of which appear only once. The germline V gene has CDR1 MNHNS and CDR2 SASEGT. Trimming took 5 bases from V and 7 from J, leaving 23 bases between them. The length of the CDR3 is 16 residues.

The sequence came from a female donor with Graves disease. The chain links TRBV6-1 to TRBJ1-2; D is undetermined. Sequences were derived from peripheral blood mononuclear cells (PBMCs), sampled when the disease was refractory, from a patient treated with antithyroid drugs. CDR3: CASSTQRRRLLSGYTF. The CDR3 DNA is TGTGCCAGCAGTACCCAACGACGACGCCTCTTGAGTGGCTACACCTTC.